One and the same sample provided the 13 T cell receptor beta chains below, sequenced in a study of T cells after yellow fever vaccination. TCRdb reprocessed the 5' RACE reads with MiXCR, giving one entry per CDR3 protein. The sample consists of about 16,000 distinct CDR3 sequences, roughly 3.7% of them appearing once. The starting material was PBMCs, either bulk or a sorted T-cell subset (CD4+, CD8+, memory, or dextramer-sorted; not recorded which), obtained 15 days after the yellow fever booster vaccination. The receptors here all came from a man aged 30-40 years who received the YFV17D yellow fever vaccine.

This clonotype was picked up many times. The J gene is TRBJ2-6, the V gene TRBV29-1; unclear D gene. CDR1 SQVTM and CDR2 ANQGSEA come from the germline V gene. V was cut by 3 bases and J by 0 bases, with 9 bases left in between. CDR3 length: 15 amino acids. This chain's CDR3 is CSVDRNLSGANVLTF. Here the CDR3 DNA reads TGCAGCGTTGATCGGAACCTCTCTGGGGCCAACGTCCTGACTTTC. The complete variable domain, with remaining parts taken from reference TRBV29-1 and TRBJ2-6, reads SAVISQKPSRDICQRGTSLTIQCQVDSQVTMMFWYRQQPGQSLTLIATANQGSEATYESGFVIDKFPISRPNLTFSTLTVSNMSPEDSSIYLCSVDRNLSGANVLTFGAGSRLTVL.

This clonotype appeared many times. The rearrangement links TRBV20-1 to TRBJ2-1; 10 nucleotides line up with TRBD2. Per germline, CDR1 DFQATT and CDR2 SNEGSKA (reference sequence). The CDR3 totals 15 residues. V lost 1 base, J lost 6 bases, and 6 bases stayed unmatched. CDR3 coding DNA: TGCAGTGCTAGAGCCCCTAGCGGGAGACCCAATGAGCAGTTCTTC. The encoded protein is CSARAPSGRPNEQFF.

This clonotype was seen many times. The chain links TRBV2 to TRBJ2-7, with 8 nucleotides matching TRBD2. This CDR3 is 16 amino acids long. CDR1 is SNHLY, CDR2 FYNNEI, per germline. V lost 1 base and J lost 4; bases outside the gene matches: 9. CDR3 in amino acids: CASSEGPSGSGYEQYF. Written as DNA, the CDR3 is TGTGCCAGCAGTGAAGGGCCAAGCGGGAGTGGATACGAGCAGTACTTC.

The sample holds many counts of this clonotype. V usage is TRBV11-2 and J usage is TRBJ2-3, with D maybe TRBD2 (5 bases). Trimming stripped 1 base from V and 2 bases from J, with 13 bases between. Germline V gene data show CDR1 as SGHAT and CDR2 as FQNNGV. The CDR3 is 16 amino acids. The CDR3 DNA sequence: TGTGCCAGCAGCTTAGCTTCTAGCAGATCCACAGATACGCAGTATTTT. Translation gives CASSLASSRSTDTQYF.

This clonotype was seen many times. V and J are TRBV20-1 and TRBJ2-3, with D possibly being TRBD2 (5 bases). This CDR3 has 13 amino acids. Germline V lookup: CDR1 DFQATT, CDR2 SNEGSKA (reference sequence). Trimming removed 6 bases from V and 6 bases from J, with 16 bases in between. The CDR3 reads CSAGPGLADTQYF. The CDR3 DNA follows: TGCAGTGCCGGCCCCGGGCTAGCCGATACGCAGTATTTT.

This clonotype occurred many times. The chain is built from TRBV3-1 and TRBJ2-3; 8 bases align to TRBD2. From germline, CDR1 is LGHDT and CDR2 YNNKEL (reference sequence). CDR3 length equals 16 residues. The V gene end was trimmed by 0 bases and the J gene end by 0 bases; junction bases not matched to a gene: 2. As DNA, the CDR3 is TGTGCCAGCAGCCAAGACCCTAGCGGGAGCACAGATACGCAGTATTTT. Protein: CASSQDPSGSTDTQYF.

By proportion, this clonotype is medium-sized (0.01 to 0.1%). The chain is built from TRBV5-1 and TRBJ2-1, with D perhaps given as TRBD1 or TRBD2 (5 bases each). This CDR3 spans 14 amino acids. CDR1 SGHRS and CDR2 YFSETQ come from the germline V gene. The germline V and J ends were trimmed by 7 bases and 8 bases, with 19 bases remaining between them. The CDR3 bases are TGCGCCAGCCGTGGTGGGACCTCTGGACATGAGCAGTTCTTC. Translated, it gives CASRGGTSGHEQFF.

This clonotype was counted at least ten times. One end of the junction fails to match germline, which may point to a read error. This sequence joins TRBV5-1 and TRBJ2-7, with 8 nucleotides matching TRBD2. The CDR3 spans 15 residues. Per germline, CDR1 SGHRS and CDR2 YFSETQ. The CDR3 DNA reads TGCGCCAGCAGCACAACGGGACTAGACTCCCACGAGCAGTACTTC. Encoded protein: CASSTTGLDSHEQYF.

This clonotype has a count of ten or more. This chain connects TRBV7-2 to TRBJ1-1; D is undetermined. Trimming removed 5 bases from V and 1 base from J, with 8 bases in between. Germline lookup yields CDR1 SGHTA and CDR2 FQGNSA. The CDR3 has 13 amino acids. CDR3 nucleotides: TGTGCCAGCAGCATTTCGAAGAACACTGAAGCTTTCTTT. Translation gives CASSISKNTEAFF.

Judged by abundance, this clonotype is medium-sized. The chain links TRBV15 to TRBJ2-1; 7 nucleotides align to TRBD2. The V segment lost 3 bases and the J segment 7 bases; nucleotides outside the gene matches: 6. CDR1 is LNHNV and CDR2 is YYDKDF in the germline V gene (reference sequence). This CDR3 is 14 amino acids long. The CDR3 nucleotides read TGTGCCACCAGCAGCGGGGAGGGAGTGAATGAGCAGTTCTTC. Amino acid sequence: CATSSGEGVNEQFF.

By share, this clonotype counts as medium-sized. This chain connects TRBV27 to TRBJ2-2, with TRBD2 as a possible D gene (6 bases). This CDR3 contains 14 residues. V was pared by 5 bases and J by 5 bases, with 12 bases between. Germline lookup yields CDR1 MNHEY and CDR2 SMNVEV (reference sequence). The CDR3 nucleotides read TGTGCCAGCAGTGACTCCGGGACTACCGGGGAGCTGTTTTTT. Protein product: CASSDSGTTGELFF.

This clonotype was observed at least ten times. The chain couples TRBV7-9 to TRBJ2-3; no firm D call. The germline CDR1 and CDR2 sequences are SEHNR and FQNEAQ (reference sequence). The CDR3 extends over 12 amino acids. Trimming pared 5 bases from V and 10 bases from J, leaving 13 bases between. The CDR3, as DNA: TGTGCCAGCAGCCAGGCCGCGGACGCGCAGTATTTT. Translated, it gives CASSQAADAQYF.

This clonotype was observed at least ten times. The V gene is TRBV29-1, the J gene TRBJ1-4, with TRBD1 matching 8 bases. Trimming cost V 4 bases and J 7 bases; bases outside gene matches: 5. Germline loops: CDR1 SQVTM, CDR2 ANQGSEA. This CDR3 has 13 residues. The CDR3 DNA is TGCAGCGTTGGAACAGGGGGAGGTGAAAAACTGTTTTTT. This sequence encodes CSVGTGGGEKLFF.